This T cell receptor beta chain was captured by sequencing in a study of control samples from healthy donors and cancer patients. The table came from immunoSEQ multiplex PCR; TCRdb's copy has only in-frame clones and leaves some out. The repertoire holds approximately 28,000 clones, with 91% as singletons. Looked up from germline, CDR1 is SGHNT and CDR2 is YYREEE (reference sequence). V shed 4 bases, J shed 1 base, and the junction held 4 bases outside the gene matches. The CDR3 runs 14 residues. The material sequenced was PBMCs. The rearrangement uses TRBV5-4 and TRBJ1-1; TRBD1 matches at 7 bases. This clonotype was obtained from a man aged 45 to 65 with lung cancer. Written as DNA, the CDR3 is TGTGCCAGCAGCCCGGGACAGCCGAACACTGAAGCTTTCTTT. Translation: CASSPGQPNTEAFF.